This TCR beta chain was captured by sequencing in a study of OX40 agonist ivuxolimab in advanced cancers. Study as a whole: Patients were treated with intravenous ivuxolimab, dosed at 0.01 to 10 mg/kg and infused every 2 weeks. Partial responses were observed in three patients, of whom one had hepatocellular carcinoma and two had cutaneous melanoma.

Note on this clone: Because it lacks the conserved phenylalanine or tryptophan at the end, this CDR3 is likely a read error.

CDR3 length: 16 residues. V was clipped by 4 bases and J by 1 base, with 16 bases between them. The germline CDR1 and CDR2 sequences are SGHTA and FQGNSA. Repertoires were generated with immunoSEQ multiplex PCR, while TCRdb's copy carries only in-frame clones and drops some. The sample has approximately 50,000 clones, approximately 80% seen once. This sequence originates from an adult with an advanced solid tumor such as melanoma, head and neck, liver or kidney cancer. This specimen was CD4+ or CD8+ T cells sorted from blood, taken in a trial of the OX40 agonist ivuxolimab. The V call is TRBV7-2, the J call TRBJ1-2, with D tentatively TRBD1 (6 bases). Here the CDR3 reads CASSSSTGSFNYGYTL. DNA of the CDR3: TGTGCCAGCAGCTCTTCAACAGGGAGCTTTAACTATGGCTACACCCTC.